This passage covers 9 T cell receptor beta chains from one sample sequenced in a study of blood T cell repertoires in COVID-19 (TCRdb year 2020). The library was produced with the immunoSEQ multiplex PCR assay. As stored in TCRdb, this immuneACCESS dataset retains in-frame rearrangements with V and J assigned. A fraction of the clones does not appear; measured against another copy, unresolved V genes explain less than half of the discrepancy, and the remainder lacks a known reason. In all, the sample holds 130,000 or so clones, and around 88% of those were seen once. In total, the top ten clones hold approximately 10% of the sample. The sequenced sample consisted of peripheral blood. Receptors were obtained from a man aged 50 to 59 with acute or convalescent COVID-19.

The V and J genes are TRBV28 and TRBJ2-5, with a tentative D call TRBD1 (5 bases). There are 14 residues in the CDR3. V gave up 4 bases and J gave up 2 bases, with 11 bases separating them. Germline lookup yields CDR1 MDHEN and CDR2 SYDVKM. The CDR3, as DNA: TGTGCCAGCAGTTACTCCAGGGATCAAGAGACCCAGTACTTC. Its protein product is CASSYSRDQETQYF.

The chain links TRBV5-1 to TRBJ2-3; no clear D gene. Germline assignment: CDR1 SGHRS and CDR2 YFSETQ. This CDR3 region has 15 residues. V dropped 4 bases and J dropped 0 bases, with 12 bases sitting between them. DNA for the CDR3: TGCGCCAGCAGCCGAGACTCATCTAGCACAGATACGCAGTATTTT. The encoded protein is CASSRDSSSTDTQYF.

A single count supports this clone. The rearrangement links TRBV7-2 to TRBJ1-2, with unresolved D. V was trimmed by 1 base and J by 5 bases, leaving 11 bases between them. Germline V gene lookup returns CDR1 SGHTA and CDR2 FQGNSA. This CDR3 has 14 residues. The DNA for the CDR3 is TGTGCCAGCAGCTTAGGAGGGTTCCGATATGGCTACACCTTC. Translated, it gives CASSLGGFRYGYTF.

The J gene is TRBJ1-4, the V gene TRBV28; D ambiguous. CDR1 MDHEN and CDR2 SYDVKM come from the germline V gene. Deletions cut 5 bases from V and 8 bases from J, with 15 bases between. The CDR3 has 14 residues. In nucleotides, the CDR3 is TGTGCCAGCAGTCCCCCACTTCCGAGGGAAAAACTGTTTTTT. Its translation is CASSPPLPREKLFF. The entire variable domain, with the rest obtained from reference TRBV28 and TRBJ1-4, is as follows: DVKVTQSSRYLVKRTGEKVFLECVQDMDHENMFWYRQDPGLGLRLIYFSYDVKMKEKGDIPEGYSVSREKKERFSLILESASTNQTSMYLCASSPPLPREKLFFGSGTQLSVL.

This rearrangement joins TRBV28 to TRBJ2-3; 7 bases are a match to TRBD2. There are 15 residues in the CDR3. CDR1 and CDR2 (germline): MDHEN, SYDVKM. V shed 3 bases, J shed 2 bases, and the junction held 5 bases outside the gene matches. CDR3 in DNA: TGTGCCAGCAGTTTGCCTAGCGGACTCACAGATACGCAGTATTTT. As protein: CASSLPSGLTDTQYF.

V is TRBV12-5 and J is TRBJ1-5; the D is unclear. Between the trimmed V and J ends, which lost 0 bases and 0 bases, there was a span of 9 bases. Germline values: CDR1 LGHNT, CDR2 FRNRAP. The CDR3 totals 16 residues. CDR3 coding DNA: TGTGCTAGTGGTTTGGTACGGGAGTATAGCAATCAGCCCCAGCATTTT. Translating it yields CASGLVREYSNQPQHF. The entire variable domain, with the rest obtained from reference TRBV12-5 and TRBJ1-5, is as follows: DARVTQTPRHKVTEMGQEVTMRCQPILGHNTVFWYRQTMMQGLELLAYFRNRAPLDDSGMPKDRFSAEMPDATLATLKIQPSEPRDSAVYFCASGLVREYSNQPQHFGDGTRLSIL.

J is TRBJ2-7 and V is TRBV6-5; TRBD2 might be the D (6 bases). V lost 4 bases to trimming and J lost 7 bases, with 14 bases between them. Germline CDR1 reads MNHEY; CDR2 reads SVGAGI. This CDR3 comprises 13 residues. This chain's CDR3 is CASSWVGRGEQYF. The CDR3 nucleotides read TGTGCCAGCAGTTGGGTGGGGCGGGGAGAGCAGTACTTC.

CDR3: CASSSLAGTGDIEAFF. CDR3 DNA: TGTGCCAGCAGCTCTCTAGCCGGGACAGGGGACATTGAAGCTTTCTTT. The chain recombines TRBV11-1 with TRBJ1-1; 10 bases match TRBD1. There are 16 residues in the CDR3. The J segment lost 7 bases and the V segment lost 4 bases, leaving 12 bases of the junction unmatched. Germline CDR1 SGHAT, CDR2 FQDESV (reference sequence).

This clone was detected only a few times. The chain is built from TRBV29-1 and TRBJ1-2; D gene uncertain. V lost 7 bases and J lost 8, with 26 bases in between. Germline assignment: CDR1 SQVTM and CDR2 ANQGSEA. This CDR3 spans 15 amino acids. Here the CDR3 reads CSAKTIYRAAGGYTF. The CDR3, as DNA: TGCAGCGCGAAAACGATCTATCGGGCCGCGGGGGGCTACACCTTC.